Included here is one T cell receptor (beta chain) sequence, with context. Its antigen is currently unknown. For TCRbeta, the library was prepared with unique molecular identifiers. TCRdb reprocessed the PCR reads with MiXCR, giving one entry per CDR3 protein. The table shows approximately 650,000 distinct CDR3 sequences, with around 12% occurring only once. The data originate from a study of T-cell reconstitution after alpha-beta-depleted transplantation in children. General study findings and limits: The authors attributed T-cell counts and diversity one year after transplant mostly to newly produced T cells.

There are 13 residues in the CDR3. Trimming cost V 2 bases and J 7 bases, with 9 bases left between them. The germline gives CDR1 MNHEY, CDR2 SMNVEV (reference sequence). The input for sequencing was PBMCs, taken before TCRalphabeta/CD19-depleted stem cell transplant. The TCR sequence derives from a girl aged 2 to 10 with congenital amegakaryocytic thrombocytopenia, due to receive a stem cell transplant. The V gene is TRBV27, the J gene TRBJ1-5; D may be TRBD1 (5 bases). This CDR3 is CASSLGQAQPQHF. CDR3 bases: TGTGCCAGCAGTTTAGGACAAGCCCAGCCCCAGCATTTT.